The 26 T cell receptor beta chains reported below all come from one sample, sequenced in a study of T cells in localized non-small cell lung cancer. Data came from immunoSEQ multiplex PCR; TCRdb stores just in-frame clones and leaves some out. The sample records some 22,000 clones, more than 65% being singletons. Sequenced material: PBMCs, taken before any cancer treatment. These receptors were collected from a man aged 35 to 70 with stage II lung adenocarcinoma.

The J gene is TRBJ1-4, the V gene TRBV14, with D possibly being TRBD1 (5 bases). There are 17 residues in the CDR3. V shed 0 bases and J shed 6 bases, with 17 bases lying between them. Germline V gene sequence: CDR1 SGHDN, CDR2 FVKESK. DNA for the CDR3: TGTGCCAGCAGCCAAGATCTTAGGCAGGGTGGCGATGAAAAACTGTTTTTT. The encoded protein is CASSQDLRQGGDEKLFF.

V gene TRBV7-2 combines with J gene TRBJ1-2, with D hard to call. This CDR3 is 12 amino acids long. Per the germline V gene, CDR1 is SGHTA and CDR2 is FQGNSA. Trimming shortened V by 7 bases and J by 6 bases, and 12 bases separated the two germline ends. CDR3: CASTMTGNGYTF. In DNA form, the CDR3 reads TGTGCCAGCACCATGACTGGGAATGGCTACACCTTC.

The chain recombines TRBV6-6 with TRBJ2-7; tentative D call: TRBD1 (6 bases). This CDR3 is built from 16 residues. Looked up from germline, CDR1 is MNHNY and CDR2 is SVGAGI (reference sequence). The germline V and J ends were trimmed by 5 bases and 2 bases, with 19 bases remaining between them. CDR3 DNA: TGTGCCAGCAGTAAACGAAGCGGACAGACCACCTACGAGCAGTACTTC. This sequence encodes CASSKRSGQTTYEQYF.

This chain's CDR3 is CASSLTGTVQFF. The CDR3 DNA reads as TGTGCCAGCAGTCTTACGGGGACAGTACAGTTCTTC. The chain carries TRBV6-5 and TRBJ2-1, with TRBD1 identical over 7 bases. CDR1 and CDR2 from the germline V gene are MNHEY and SVGAGI. V shed 5 bases, J shed 13 bases, and the junction held 8 bases outside the gene matches. This CDR3 comprises 12 residues.

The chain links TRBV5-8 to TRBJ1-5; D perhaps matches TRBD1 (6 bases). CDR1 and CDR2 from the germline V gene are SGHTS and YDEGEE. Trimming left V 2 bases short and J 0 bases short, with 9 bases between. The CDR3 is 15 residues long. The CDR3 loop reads CASSLQGSSNQPQHF. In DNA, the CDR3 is TGTGCCAGCAGCTTACAGGGCTCTAGCAATCAGCCCCAGCATTTT. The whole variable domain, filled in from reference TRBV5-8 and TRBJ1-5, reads EAGVTQSPTHLIKTRGQQATLRCSPISGHTSVYWYQQALGLGLQFLLWYDEGEERNRGNFPPRFSGRQFPNYSSELNVNALELEDSALYLCASSLQGSSNQPQHFGDGTRLSIL.

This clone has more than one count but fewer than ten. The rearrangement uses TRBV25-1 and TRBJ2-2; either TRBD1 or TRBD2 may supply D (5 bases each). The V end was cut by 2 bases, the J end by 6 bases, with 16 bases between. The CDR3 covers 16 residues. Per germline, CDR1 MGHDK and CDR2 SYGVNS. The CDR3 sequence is CASSEAGALLPGELFF. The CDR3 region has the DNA TGTGCCAGCAGTGAAGCCGGGGCGCTCTTACCCGGGGAGCTGTTTTTT.

CDR3 residues: CASSDGLYTGELFF. The CDR3, as DNA: TGTGCCAGCAGCGACGGACTATACACCGGGGAGCTGTTTTTT. This chain connects TRBV9 to TRBJ2-2, with D maybe TRBD2 (6 bases). Germline V gene lookup returns CDR1 SGDLS and CDR2 YYNGEE. There are 14 residues in the CDR3. V lost 3 bases and J 3 bases, leaving 9 bases between the germline ends.

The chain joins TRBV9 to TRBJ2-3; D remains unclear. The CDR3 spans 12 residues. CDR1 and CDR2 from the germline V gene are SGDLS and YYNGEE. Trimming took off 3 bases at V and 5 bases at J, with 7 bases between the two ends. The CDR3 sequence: CASSAREDTQYF. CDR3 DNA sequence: TGTGCCAGCAGCGCCCGCGAAGATACGCAGTATTTT. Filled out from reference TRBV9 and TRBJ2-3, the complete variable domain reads DSGVTQTPKHLITATGQRVTLRCSPRSGDLSVYWYQQSLDQGLQFLIQYYNGEERAKGNILERFSAQQFPDLHSELNLSSLELGDSALYFCASSAREDTQYFGPGTRLTVL.

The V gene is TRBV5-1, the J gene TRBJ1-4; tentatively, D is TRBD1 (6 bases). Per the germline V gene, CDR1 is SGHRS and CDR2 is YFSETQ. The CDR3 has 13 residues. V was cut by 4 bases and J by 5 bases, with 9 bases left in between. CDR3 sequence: CASSRTVNEKLFF. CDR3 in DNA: TGCGCCAGCAGCCGGACAGTAAATGAAAAACTGTTTTTT.

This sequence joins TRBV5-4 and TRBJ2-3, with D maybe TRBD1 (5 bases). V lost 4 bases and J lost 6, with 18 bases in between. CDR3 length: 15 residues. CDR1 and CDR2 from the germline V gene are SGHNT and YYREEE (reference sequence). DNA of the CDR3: TGTGCCAGCAGCCTTCCAGGTGGGGCAGTCGATACGCAGTATTTT. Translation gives CASSLPGGAVDTQYF.

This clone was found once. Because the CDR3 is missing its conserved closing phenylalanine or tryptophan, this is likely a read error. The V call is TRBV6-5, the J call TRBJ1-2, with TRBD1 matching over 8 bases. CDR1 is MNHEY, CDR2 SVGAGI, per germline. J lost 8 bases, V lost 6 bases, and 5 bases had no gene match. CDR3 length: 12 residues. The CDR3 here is CASRAGGWGYTL. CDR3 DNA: TGTGCCAGCAGGGCAGGGGGCTGGGGCTACACCCTC.

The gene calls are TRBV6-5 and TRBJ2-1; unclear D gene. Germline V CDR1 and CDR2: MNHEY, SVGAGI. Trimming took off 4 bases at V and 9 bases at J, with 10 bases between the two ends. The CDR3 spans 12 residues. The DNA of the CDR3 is TGTGCCAGCAGTTCGACGGGCATTGAGCAGTTCTTC. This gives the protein CASSSTGIEQFF.

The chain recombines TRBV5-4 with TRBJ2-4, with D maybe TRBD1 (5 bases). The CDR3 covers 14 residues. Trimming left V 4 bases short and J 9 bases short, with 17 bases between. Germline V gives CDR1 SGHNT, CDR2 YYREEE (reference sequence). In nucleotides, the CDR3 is TGTGCCAGCAGCACCGACAGTGATCGCGGCATTCAGTACTTC. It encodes CASSTDSDRGIQYF. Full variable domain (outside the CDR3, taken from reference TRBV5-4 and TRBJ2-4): ETGVTQSPTHLIKTRGQQVTLRCSSQSGHNTVSWYQQALGQGPQFIFQYYREEENGRGNFPPRFSGLQFPNYSSELNVNALELDDSALYLCASSTDSDRGIQYFGAGTRLSVL.

CDR3: CASSQGGASGNTIYF. As DNA, the CDR3 is TGCGCCAGCAGCCAAGGGGGCGCCTCTGGAAACACCATATATTTT. The chain couples TRBV4-3 to TRBJ1-3; TRBD1 is a possible D gene (5 bases). The CDR3 is made up of 15 amino acids. From germline, CDR1 is LGHNA and CDR2 YSLEER. Trimming removed 1 base at V and 0 bases at J, with 7 bases between.

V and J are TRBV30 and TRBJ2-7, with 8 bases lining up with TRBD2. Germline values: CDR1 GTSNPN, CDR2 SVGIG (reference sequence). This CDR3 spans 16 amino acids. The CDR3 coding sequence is TGTGCTTCCGATAGGTGGAGATCGGGACTAGGCTACGAGCAGTACTTC. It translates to CASDRWRSGLGYEQYF.

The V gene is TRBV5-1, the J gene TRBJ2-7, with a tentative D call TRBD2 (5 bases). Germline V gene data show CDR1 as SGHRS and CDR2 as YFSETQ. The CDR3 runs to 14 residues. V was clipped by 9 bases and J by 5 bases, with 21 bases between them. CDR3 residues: CATQPWTGSNEQYF. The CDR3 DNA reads TGCGCCACCCAACCCTGGACTGGCAGCAACGAGCAGTACTTC.

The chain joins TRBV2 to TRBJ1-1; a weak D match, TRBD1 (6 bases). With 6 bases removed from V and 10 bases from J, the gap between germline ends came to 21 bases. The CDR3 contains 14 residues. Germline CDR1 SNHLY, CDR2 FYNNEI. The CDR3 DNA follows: TGTGCCAGCAGCCCCGAGGGGGGGACCGAGGGAGCTTTCTTT. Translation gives CASSPEGGTEGAFF. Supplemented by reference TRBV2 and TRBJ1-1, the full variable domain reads EPEVTQTPSHQVTQMGQEVILRCVPISNHLYFYWYRQILGQKVEFLVSFYNNEISEKSEIFDDQFSVERPDGSNFTLKIRSTKLEDSAMYFCASSPEGGTEGAFFGQGTRLTVV.

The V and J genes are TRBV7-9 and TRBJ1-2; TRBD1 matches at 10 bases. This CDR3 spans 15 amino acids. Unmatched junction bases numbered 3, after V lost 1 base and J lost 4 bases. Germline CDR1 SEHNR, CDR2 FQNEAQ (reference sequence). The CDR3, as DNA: TGTGCCAGCAGCTTAGTCGGGGACAGGGGCTATGGCTACACCTTC. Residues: CASSLVGDRGYGYTF. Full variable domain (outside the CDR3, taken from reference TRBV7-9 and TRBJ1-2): DTGVSQNPRHKITKRGQNVTFRCDPISEHNRLYWYRQTLGQGPEFLTYFQNEAQLEKSRLLSDRFSAERPKGSFSTLEIQRTEQGDSAMYLCASSLVGDRGYGYTFGSGTRLTVV.

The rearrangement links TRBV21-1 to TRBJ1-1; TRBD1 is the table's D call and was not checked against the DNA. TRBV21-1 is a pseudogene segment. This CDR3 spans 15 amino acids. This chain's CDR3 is CASSSHTGQNTEAFF. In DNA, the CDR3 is TGTGCCAGCAGCTCCCATACGGGACAGAACACTGAAGCTTTCTTT.

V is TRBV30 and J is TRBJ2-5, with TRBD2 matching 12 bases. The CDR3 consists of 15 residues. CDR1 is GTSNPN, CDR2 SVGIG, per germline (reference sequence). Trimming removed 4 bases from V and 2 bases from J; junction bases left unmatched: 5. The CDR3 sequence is CAWTPGLAGQETQYF. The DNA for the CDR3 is TGTGCCTGGACCCCCGGACTAGCGGGGCAAGAGACCCAGTACTTC.

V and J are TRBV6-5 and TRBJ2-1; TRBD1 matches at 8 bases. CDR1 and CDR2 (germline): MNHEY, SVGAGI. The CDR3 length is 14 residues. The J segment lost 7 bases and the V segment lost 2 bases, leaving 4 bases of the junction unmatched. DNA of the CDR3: TGTGCCAGCAGTTACGCAGGGGGCATAAATGAGCAGTTCTTC. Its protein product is CASSYAGGINEQFF.

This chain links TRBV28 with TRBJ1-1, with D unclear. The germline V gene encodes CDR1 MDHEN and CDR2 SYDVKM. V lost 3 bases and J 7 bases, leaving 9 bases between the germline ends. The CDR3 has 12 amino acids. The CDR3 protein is CASSLWGGEAFF. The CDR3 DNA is TGTGCCAGCAGTTTGTGGGGAGGTGAAGCTTTCTTT.

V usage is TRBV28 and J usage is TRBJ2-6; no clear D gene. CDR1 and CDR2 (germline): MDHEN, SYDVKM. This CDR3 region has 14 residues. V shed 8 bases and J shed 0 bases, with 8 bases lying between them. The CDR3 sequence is CASGTRSGANVLTF. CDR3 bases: TGTGCCAGCGGCACCCGCTCTGGGGCCAACGTCCTGACTTTC.

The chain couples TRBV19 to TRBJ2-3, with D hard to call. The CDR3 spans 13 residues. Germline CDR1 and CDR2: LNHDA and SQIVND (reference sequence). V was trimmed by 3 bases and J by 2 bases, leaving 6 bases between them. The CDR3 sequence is CASSMMSTDTQYF. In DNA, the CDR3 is TGTGCCAGTAGTATGATGTCCACAGATACGCAGTATTTT.

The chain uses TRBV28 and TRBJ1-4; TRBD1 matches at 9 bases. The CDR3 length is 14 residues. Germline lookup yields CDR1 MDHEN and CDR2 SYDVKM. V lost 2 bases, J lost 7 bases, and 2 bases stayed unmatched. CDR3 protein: CASSLPGQGEKLFF. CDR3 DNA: TGTGCCAGCAGTTTACCGGGACAGGGTGAAAAACTGTTTTTT.

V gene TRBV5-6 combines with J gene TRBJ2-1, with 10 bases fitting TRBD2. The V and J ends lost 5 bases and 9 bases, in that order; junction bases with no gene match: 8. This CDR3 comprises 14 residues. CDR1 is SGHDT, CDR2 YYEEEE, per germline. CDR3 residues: CASSYPGLAFEQFF. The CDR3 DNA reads TGTGCCAGCAGTTATCCGGGACTAGCGTTTGAGCAGTTCTTC.